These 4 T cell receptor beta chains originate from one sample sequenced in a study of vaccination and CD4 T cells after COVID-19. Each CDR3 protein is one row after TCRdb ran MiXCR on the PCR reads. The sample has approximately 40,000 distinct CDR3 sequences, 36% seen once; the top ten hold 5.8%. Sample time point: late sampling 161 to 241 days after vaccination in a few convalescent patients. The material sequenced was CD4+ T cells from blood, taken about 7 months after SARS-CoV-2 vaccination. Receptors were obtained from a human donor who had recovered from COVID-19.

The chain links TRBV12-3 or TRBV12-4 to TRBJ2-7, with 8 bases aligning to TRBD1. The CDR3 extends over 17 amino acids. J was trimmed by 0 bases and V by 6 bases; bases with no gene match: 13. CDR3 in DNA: TGTGCCAGCAGCGGAAATTATCGGACAGGGAGCTCCTACGAGCAGTACTTC. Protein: CASSGNYRTGSSYEQYF.

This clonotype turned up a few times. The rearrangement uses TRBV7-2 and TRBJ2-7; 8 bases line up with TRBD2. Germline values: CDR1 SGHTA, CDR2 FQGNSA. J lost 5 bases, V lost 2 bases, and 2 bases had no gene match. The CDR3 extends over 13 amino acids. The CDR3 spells CASSLLAGHEQYF. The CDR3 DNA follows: TGTGCCAGCAGCTTACTAGCGGGCCACGAGCAGTACTTC.

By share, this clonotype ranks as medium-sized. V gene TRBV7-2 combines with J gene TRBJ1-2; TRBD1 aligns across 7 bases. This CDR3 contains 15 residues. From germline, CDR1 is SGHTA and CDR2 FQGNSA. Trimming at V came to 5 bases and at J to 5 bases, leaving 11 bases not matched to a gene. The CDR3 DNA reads TGTGCCAGCAGCGAAGACAGGGCTTCCCTTTATGGCTACACCTTC. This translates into CASSEDRASLYGYTF.

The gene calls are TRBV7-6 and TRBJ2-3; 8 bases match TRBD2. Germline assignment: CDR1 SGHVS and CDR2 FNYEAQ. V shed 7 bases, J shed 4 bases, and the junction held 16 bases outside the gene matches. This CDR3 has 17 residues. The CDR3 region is CASTPSNGAGVSDTQYF. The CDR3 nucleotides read TGTGCCAGCACTCCTTCTAACGGAGCGGGAGTTTCAGATACGCAGTATTTT.